This TCR beta chain stems from a study of Ad26.COV2.S vaccination and SARS-CoV-2 variants. Points from the study as a whole: It was found that vaccine and placebo recipients had similar non-spike TCR breadth.

Stated treatment: around 19 received Ad26.COV2.S at low or high dose, single or two shots; about 5 received placebo; per-sample allocation not given. Sampling was done on day 63 after the first vaccine or placebo injection. The data were produced by immunoSEQ multiplex PCR, yet TCRdb's version contains in-frame clones alone and is incomplete. The sample records some 410,000 clones, roughly 90% being singletons. In the case of this clone: What it binds is unknown.

This CDR3 has 15 amino acids. Looked up from germline, CDR1 is LGHNT and CDR2 is FRNRAP. V was cut by 1 base and J by 1 base, with 10 bases left in between. This TCR came from a person aged 18 to 59 who received the Ad26.COV2.S COVID-19 vaccine or a placebo. The chain couples TRBV12-5 to TRBJ2-5; D gene ambiguous. The sequencing used peripheral blood, collected in a trial of Ad26.COV2.S vaccine versus placebo. Written as DNA, the CDR3 is TGTGCTAGTGGTTTGGGTCGGAGAACCCAAGAGACCCAGTACTTC. It specifies CASGLGRRTQETQYF.